These 9 T cell receptor beta chains share one sample of origin, sequenced in a study of human T cells and chemical hapten exposure. TCRdb used MiXCR to reprocess the RACE reads, holding one entry per CDR3 protein. The sample contains 330,000 or so distinct CDR3 sequences, 6% to 7% of which appear only once. Time point given: patch test 2, 6 weeks after DPC sensitization. Treatment described: therapeutic diphenylcyclopropenone sensitization with weekly scalp DPC. Sequencing was performed on whole blood, taken in connection with sensitization to the hapten diphenylcyclopropenone (DPC). The receptors stem from a woman in her late teens or twenties with alopecia areata. Some clones in this sample may be carry-over from other donors' samples.

This clonotype was observed many times. This rearrangement joins TRBV29-1 to TRBJ1-4, with 7 bases identical to TRBD1. V was clipped by 6 bases and J by 5 bases; unmatched bases: 9. Germline assignment: CDR1 SQVTM and CDR2 ANQGSEA. This CDR3 has 14 amino acids. CDR3 DNA: TGCAGCGTGACTTACCAGGGGGTGAATGAAAAACTGTTTTTT. Its translation: CSVTYQGVNEKLFF.

This clonotype came up many times. This chain uses TRBV2 with TRBJ1-1; D possibly corresponds to TRBD1 (5 bases). This CDR3 comprises 17 residues. V shed 5 bases and J shed 5 bases, with 24 bases lying between them. Germline lookup yields CDR1 SNHLY and CDR2 FYNNEI. CDR3 loop: CASSFNGDLNPRTEAFF. The CDR3 nucleotides read TGTGCCAGCAGTTTTAACGGGGACCTAAATCCGAGAACTGAAGCTTTCTTT.

This clonotype was seen more than once but under ten times. This chain joins TRBV7-9 and TRBJ2-2; D is unclear. The CDR3 length is 18 residues. Germline V CDR1 and CDR2: SEHNR, FQNEAQ (reference sequence). V was cut by 5 bases and J by 7 bases, with 26 bases left in between. For the CDR3, the DNA is TGTGCCAGCAGCATGTTTTTGGGGTACGCCAGAGGAGTCGGGGAGCTGTTTTTT. Its translation: CASSMFLGYARGVGELFF.

This clonotype was counted between two and nine times. V is TRBV20-1 and J is TRBJ1-5; D uncertain. The CDR3 contains 13 residues. Per the germline V gene, CDR1 is DFQATT and CDR2 is SNEGSKA (reference sequence). Trimming left V 3 bases short and J 3 bases short, with 9 bases between. CDR3 sequence (DNA): TGCAGTGCTAGGGAACAGCTCAATCAGCCCCAGCATTTT. Its protein product is CSAREQLNQPQHF.

This clonotype has at least ten counts. The chain employs TRBV6-2 or TRBV6-3 and TRBJ1-1; D remains unclear. This CDR3 region has 13 residues. In germline, CDR1 is MNHEY, CDR2 SVGEGT. Trimming shortened V by 4 bases and J by 1 base, and 7 bases separated the two germline ends. CDR3: CASSWLSNTEAFF. DNA of the CDR3: TGTGCCAGCAGTTGGCTTTCGAACACTGAAGCTTTCTTT.

This clonotype was observed at least ten times. The rearrangement joins TRBV18 to TRBJ1-2, with D perhaps TRBD1 (6 bases). This CDR3 is 14 amino acids long. The V gene lost 3 bases and the J gene lost 6 bases, with 14 bases spanning the gap. Germline V gene lookup returns CDR1 KGHSH and CDR2 LQKENI. The chain's CDR3 is CASSPYGTFNGYTF. Here the CDR3 DNA reads TGTGCCAGCTCACCGTACGGGACATTTAATGGCTACACCTTC.

The chain links TRBV27 to TRBJ2-2; possible D gene TRBD2, 5 bases. The CDR3 contains 16 residues. V was clipped by 4 bases and J by 3 bases, with 15 bases between them. Germline CDR1 reads MNHEY; CDR2 reads SMNVEV (reference sequence). CDR3 DNA sequence: TGTGCCAGCAGTTACCTACTAGATCTAGACACCGGGGAGCTGTTTTTT. Translating it yields CASSYLLDLDTGELFF.

This chain links TRBV6-2 or TRBV6-3 with TRBJ2-2; no clear D gene. Trimming stripped 3 bases from V and 3 bases from J, with 11 bases between. CDR1 is MNHEY and CDR2 is SVGEGT in the germline V gene. This CDR3 is built from 15 residues. The CDR3 DNA reads as TGTGCCAGCAGTTATGCCGTGAGTGACACCGGGGAGCTGTTTTTT. Protein: CASSYAVSDTGELFF.

This clonotype has ten or more counts. The V gene is TRBV7-2, the J gene TRBJ1-1; D gene ambiguous. There are 13 residues in the CDR3. Germline V gives CDR1 SGHTA, CDR2 FQGNSA. V was pared by 1 base and J by 3 bases, with 6 bases between. CDR3 DNA sequence: TGTGCCAGCAGCTTAGTTGAGGACACTGAAGCTTTCTTT. This translates into CASSLVEDTEAFF.